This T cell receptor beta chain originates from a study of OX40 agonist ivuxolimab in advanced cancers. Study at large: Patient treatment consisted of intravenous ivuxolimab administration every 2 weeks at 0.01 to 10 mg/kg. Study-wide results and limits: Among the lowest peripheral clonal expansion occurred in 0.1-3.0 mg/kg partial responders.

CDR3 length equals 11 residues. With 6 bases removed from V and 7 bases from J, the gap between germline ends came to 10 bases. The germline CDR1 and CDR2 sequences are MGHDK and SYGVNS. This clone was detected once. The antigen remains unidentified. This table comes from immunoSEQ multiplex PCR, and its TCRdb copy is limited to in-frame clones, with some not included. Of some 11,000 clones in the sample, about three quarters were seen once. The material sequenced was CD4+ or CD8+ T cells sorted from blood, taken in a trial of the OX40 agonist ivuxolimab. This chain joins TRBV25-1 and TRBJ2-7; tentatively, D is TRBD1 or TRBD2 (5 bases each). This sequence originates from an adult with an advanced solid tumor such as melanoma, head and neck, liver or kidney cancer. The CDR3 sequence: CASRGVREQYF. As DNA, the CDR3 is TGTGCCAGCAGGGGGGTGCGGGAGCAGTACTTC.